This TCR beta chain is from a study of T cell responses to AZD1222 COVID-19 vaccine. The study's findings and limits: Dominant at 160-218 and 743-854, vaccine-associated CD4 TCRs also spanned spike.

This CDR3 has 12 residues. V lost 8 bases and J lost 5, with 12 bases in between. Per germline, CDR1 LNHDA and CDR2 SQIVND (reference sequence). Concerning this clone itself: Its specificity is not known.

Some clones are missing from TCRdb's copy, which holds only in-frame ones; the method was immunoSEQ multiplex PCR. This sample carries fewer than 120,000 clones, roughly 89% of them seen once, and the ten largest clones take 15%. Sequenced material: peripheral blood, taken 28 days after the second AZD1222 dose. This receptor was identified in an adult who received the AZD1222 COVID-19 vaccine. This chain connects TRBV19 to TRBJ2-5; tentatively, D is TRBD2 (5 bases). The DNA of the CDR3 is TGTGCCAGTCGGGATTTCGGGGAGACCCAGTACTTC. Translation: CASRDFGETQYF. Full variable domain (missing parts from reference TRBV19 and TRBJ2-5): DGGITQSPKYLFRKEGQNVTLSCEQNLNHDAMYWYRQDPGQGLRLIYYSQIVNDFQKGDIAEGYSVSREKKESFPLTVTSAQKNPTAFYLCASRDFGETQYFGPGTRLLVL.